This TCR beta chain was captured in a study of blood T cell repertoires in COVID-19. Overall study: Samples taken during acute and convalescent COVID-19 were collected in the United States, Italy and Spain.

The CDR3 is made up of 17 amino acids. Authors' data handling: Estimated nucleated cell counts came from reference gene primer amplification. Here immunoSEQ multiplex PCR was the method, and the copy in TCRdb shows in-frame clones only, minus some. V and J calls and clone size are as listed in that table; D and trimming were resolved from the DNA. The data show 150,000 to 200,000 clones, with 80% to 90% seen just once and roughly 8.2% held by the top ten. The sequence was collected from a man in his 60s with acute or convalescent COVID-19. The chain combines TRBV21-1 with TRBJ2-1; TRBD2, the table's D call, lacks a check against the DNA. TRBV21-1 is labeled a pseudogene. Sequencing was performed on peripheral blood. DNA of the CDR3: TGTGCCAGCAGCAAAGCTGTAGCTAGCGGGTACTACAATGAGCAGTTCTTC. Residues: CASSKAVASGYYNEQFF.